A selection of T cell receptor beta chains follows, all from one sample in a study of blood T cell repertoires in COVID-19. Some clones are missing from TCRdb's copy, which holds only in-frame ones; the method was immunoSEQ multiplex PCR. The sample includes about 140,000 clones, about 87% of them seen just once. Source material: peripheral blood. These receptors originate from a human donor with COVID-19, enrolled during active disease. The donor label of this sample is uncertain. Both conserved end residues are part of each CDR3. D genes are given only for firm matches. Only some rows state a clone size, as once, few, many or a class for expanded clones.

clone size	V gene	J gene	D gene	CDR3 protein	CDR3 DNA
-	TRBV7-9	TRBJ2-7	-	CASSSLSDEQYF	TGTGCCAGCAGCTCCCTGAGCGACGAGCAGTACTTC
-	TRBV28	TRBJ1-5	TRBD1	CASSLETGLYQPQHF	TGTGCCAGCAGTTTAGAGACAGGGCTATATCAGCCCCAGCATTTT
once	TRBV27	TRBJ2-4	-	CASSSGVGAQNIQYF	TGTGCCAGCAGTTCTGGGGTGGGGGCACAAAACATTCAGTACTTC
-	TRBV6-5	TRBJ1-1	-	CASSYSAGEQNTEAFF	TGTGCCAGCAGTTACTCGGCAGGGGAACAGAACACTGAAGCTTTCTTT
few	TRBV7-9	TRBJ1-3	TRBD1	CASSLAGTGGWITGNTIYF	TGTGCCAGCAGCTTAGCCGGGACAGGGGGATGGATAACCGGAAACACCATATATTTT
-	TRBV4-1	TRBJ1-5	-	CASSQDRQGFLQPQHF	TGCGCCAGCAGCCAAGATCGCCAGGGGTTTTTGCAGCCCCAGCATTTT
-	TRBV30	TRBJ1-2	TRBD1	CAWSVEPTGAYTF	TGTGCCTGGAGTGTAGAGCCGACAGGGGCCTACACCTTC
-	TRBV2	TRBJ1-5	-	CASSGEGRDQPQHF	TGTGCCAGCAGTGGTGAGGGGAGGGATCAGCCCCAGCATTTT
once	TRBV24-1	TRBJ1-1	-	CATSRSYNTEAFF	TGTGCCACCAGTAGGAGCTATAACACTGAAGCTTTCTTT
-	TRBV12-3/TRBV12-4	TRBJ2-7	-	CASSPGLYEQYF	TGTGCCAGCAGTCCGGGATTGTACGAGCAGTACTTC
-	TRBV20-1	TRBJ1-2	-	CSASVGGGYTF	TGCAGTGCTAGCGTGGGGGGAGGCTACACCTTC
-	TRBV6-2/TRBV6-3	TRBJ1-2	-	CASSQTSGYTF	TGTGCCAGCAGTCAAACTAGTGGCTACACCTTC
-	TRBV5-1	TRBJ1-3	TRBD1	CASSTRTGALSGNTIYF	TGCGCCAGCAGCACCCGGACAGGAGCCCTCTCTGGAAACACCATATATTTT
once	TRBV19	TRBJ1-5	-	CASSTARFPSNQPQHF	TGTGCCAGTAGTACCGCACGGTTCCCTAGCAATCAGCCCCAGCATTTT
-	TRBV13	TRBJ2-7	TRBD2	CASSSARGGSFEQYF	TGTGCCAGCAGCTCAGCGCGGGGGGGGTCCTTTGAGCAGTACTTC
-	TRBV19	TRBJ2-1	TRBD1	CASAGPDRGQHEQFF	TGTGCCAGCGCCGGGCCGGACAGGGGGCAACATGAGCAGTTCTTC
-	TRBV7-6	TRBJ2-7	TRBD2	CASSLASGGALYEQYF	TGTGCCAGCAGCTTAGCTAGCGGGGGGGCCTTATACGAGCAGTACTTC
few	TRBV2	TRBJ2-2	-	CASSGGPGLGTGELFF	TGTGCCAGCAGTGGAGGGCCAGGTCTTGGCACCGGGGAGCTGTTTTTT
once	TRBV7-9	TRBJ1-2	TRBD1	CASSGSAGGFYGYTF	TGTGCCAGCAGCGGGTCGGCAGGGGGCTTCTATGGCTACACCTTC
-	TRBV7-3	TRBJ1-1	TRBD1	CASSSQTGDTEAFF	TGTGCCAGCAGCTCACAGACAGGGGACACTGAAGCTTTCTTT
-	TRBV4-2	TRBJ1-1	-	CASGLTGTRTEAFF	TGTGCCAGCGGACTTACAGGGACTAGGACTGAAGCTTTCTTT
-	TRBV2	TRBJ1-1	-	CASKPTHLNTEAFF	TGTGCCAGCAAACCGACACATTTGAACACTGAAGCTTTCTTT
-	TRBV6-6	TRBJ1-2	-	CASSYGRADGYTF	TGTGCCAGCAGTTACGGCAGGGCGGATGGCTACACCTTC
-	TRBV29-1	TRBJ2-1	TRBD2	CSAWTSGRSYNEQFF	TGCAGCGCTTGGACTAGCGGGAGGTCCTACAATGAGCAGTTCTTC
-	TRBV11-2	TRBJ2-1	-	CASSSGGRNNEQFF	TGTGCCAGCAGCTCCGGGGGGCGTAACAATGAGCAGTTCTTC
-	TRBV5-5	TRBJ1-1	-	CASSLVGGASVWTEAFF	TGTGCCAGCAGCTTGGTGGGGGGTGCGAGTGTATGGACTGAAGCTTTCTTT
-	TRBV28	TRBJ1-2	TRBD1	CASSSTGTAYGYTF	TGTGCCAGCAGTTCTACCGGGACAGCCTATGGCTACACCTTC